This passage covers 25 T cell receptor beta chains from one sample sequenced in a study of CD4 T cell repertoires in COVID-19. The data were produced by immunoSEQ multiplex PCR, yet TCRdb's version contains in-frame clones alone and is incomplete. The sample has 70,000 to 95,000 clones, 83% seen once. The sequenced sample was CD4+ T cells from peripheral blood, obtained after recovery from COVID-19. Receptors originate from a human donor who had COVID-19.

In DNA form, the CDR3 reads TGTGCCAGCAGCCAGGTGCAGGAGGAAGCTTTCTTT. It encodes CASSQVQEEAFF. This chain connects TRBV3-1 (or the pseudogene TRBV3-2) to TRBJ1-1, with unresolved D. The V and J ends lost 3 bases and 8 bases respectively, with 10 bases between them. The length of the CDR3 is 12 residues. Germline CDR1 LGHDT, CDR2 YNNKEL (reference sequence).

This sequence joins TRBV28 and TRBJ1-2; possibly TRBD1 for D (5 bases). Trimming removed 3 bases at V and 4 bases at J, with 15 bases between. The CDR3 contains 15 residues. Looked up from germline, CDR1 is MDHEN and CDR2 is SYDVKM. The CDR3 DNA reads TGTGCCAGCAGTTTTGGGGCAGGCCGAACCTATGGCTACACCTTC. Its translation: CASSFGAGRTYGYTF.

This rearrangement joins TRBV5-1 to TRBJ2-7, with a possible D match to TRBD1 (5 bases). The CDR3 consists of 18 residues. V was cut by 0 bases and J by 6 bases, with 25 bases left in between. Per germline, CDR1 SGHRS and CDR2 YFSETQ. DNA for the CDR3: TGCGCCAGCAGCTTGGGGGTAGACAGCTCCTCACCTCGAGTCGAGCAGTACTTC. It translates to CASSLGVDSSSPRVEQYF.

The J gene is TRBJ1-1, the V gene TRBV6-5; TRBD1 is a possible D gene (5 bases). The CDR3 totals 14 residues. Germline CDR1 reads MNHEY; CDR2 reads SVGAGI. Trimming removed 8 bases at V and 0 bases at J, with 13 bases between. CDR3 DNA: TGTGCCAGCGCGCGGGGCAACATGAACACTGAAGCTTTCTTT. It yields the protein CASARGNMNTEAFF.

This chain uses TRBV3-1 (or the pseudogene TRBV3-2) with TRBJ2-1, with 9 nucleotides matching TRBD1. V lost 4 bases to trimming and J lost 6 bases; unmatched junction nucleotides: 10. Per germline, CDR1 LGHDT and CDR2 YNNKEL (reference sequence). The CDR3 spans 16 residues. The CDR3 is CASSRSGGTGTNEQFF. CDR3 coding DNA: TGTGCCAGCAGCCGCTCAGGCGGGACAGGGACCAATGAGCAGTTCTTC.

This sequence joins TRBV7-9 and TRBJ1-1; weak D call: TRBD1 (5 bases). This CDR3 contains 13 residues. Looked up from germline, CDR1 is SEHNR and CDR2 is FQNEAQ (reference sequence). Between the trimmed V and J ends, which lost 5 bases and 5 bases, there was a span of 12 bases. Here the CDR3 DNA reads TGTGCCAGCAGCCTATGGAGGGGTACTGAAGCTTTCTTT. Translated, it gives CASSLWRGTEAFF.

V and J are TRBV6-1 and TRBJ1-1; a weak D match, TRBD1 (6 bases). Trimming removed 2 bases from V and 4 bases from J, with 11 bases in between. Germline V lookup: CDR1 MNHNS, CDR2 SASEGT. The CDR3 is 14 residues long. The CDR3: CASSERGGLTEAFF. The CDR3 DNA follows: TGTGCCAGCAGTGAACGCGGGGGGCTCACTGAAGCTTTCTTT.

The chain has TRBV2 and TRBJ2-1; D is perhaps TRBD2 (5 bases). Germline V gene data show CDR1 as SNHLY and CDR2 as FYNNEI. This CDR3 has 13 residues. Trimming left V 6 bases short and J 6 bases short, with 12 bases between. CDR3: CASSREEGNEQFF. The CDR3 bases are TGTGCCAGCAGCCGGGAAGAGGGCAATGAGCAGTTCTTC.

The chain couples TRBV20-1 to TRBJ1-1; D unclear. From germline, CDR1 is DFQATT and CDR2 SNEGSKA (reference sequence). V lost 6 bases and J 4 bases, leaving 9 bases between the germline ends. This CDR3 has 11 amino acids. The CDR3 nucleotides are TGCAGTGCCCAGATGCTCACTGAAGCTTTCTTT. It specifies CSAQMLTEAFF.

This rearrangement joins TRBV30 to TRBJ1-1; D possibly corresponds to TRBD1 (5 bases). Germline lookup yields CDR1 GTSNPN and CDR2 SVGIG (reference sequence). V lost 0 bases and J lost 0, with 8 bases in between. The CDR3 runs to 14 residues. CDR3 amino acids: CAWSVGALNTEAFF. The DNA for the CDR3 is TGTGCCTGGAGTGTCGGGGCCTTGAACACTGAAGCTTTCTTT.

The chain employs TRBV20-1 and TRBJ2-7; 8 bases match TRBD2. CDR1 is DFQATT, CDR2 SNEGSKA, per germline (reference sequence). The junction had 7 bases not matched to a gene; V was cut back by 3 bases and J by 0 bases. This CDR3 region has 15 residues. The CDR3 DNA is TGCAGTGCTAGTTTAGGCGGGGGGACCTCCTACGAGCAGTACTTC. The encoded protein is CSASLGGGTSYEQYF.

This clone was observed a single time. The gene calls are TRBV2 and TRBJ2-2; 7 bases agree with TRBD2. This CDR3 is 16 amino acids long. Germline-derived CDR1 and CDR2 are SNHLY and FYNNEI. The trim removed 8 bases at V and 1 base at J, leaving 10 bases unmatched. The CDR3 coding sequence is TGTGCCAGCGGGGGGGGACTGGGAAGGAACACCGGGGAGCTGTTTTTT. Amino acids: CASGGGLGRNTGELFF.

The chain has TRBV7-2 and TRBJ2-7; D is unresolved. Looked up from germline, CDR1 is SGHTA and CDR2 is FQGNSA. V shed 1 base and J shed 3 bases, with 13 bases lying between them. CDR3 size: 15 residues. The CDR3 DNA reads TGTGCCAGCAGCTTAGGAGGACGGAGCGTCTACGAGCAGTACTTC. Its translation is CASSLGGRSVYEQYF.

This chain links TRBV23-1 with TRBJ2-1; 14 nucleotides align to TRBD2. TRBV23-1 is identified as an open reading frame with a role that is uncertain. Trimming cost V 8 bases and J 7 bases; bases outside gene matches: 13. The CDR3 is 17 residues long. The CDR3 DNA is TGCGCCAGCCGAAAGACTAGCGGGAGGGCCAAGGCAAATGAGCAGTTCTTC. Translating it yields CASRKTSGRAKANEQFF.

The chain uses TRBV3-1 (or the pseudogene TRBV3-2) and TRBJ2-7; TRBD2 matches at 11 bases. V lost 4 bases to trimming and J lost 6 bases; unmatched junction nucleotides: 5. The CDR3 has 14 amino acids. The germline CDR1 and CDR2 sequences are LGHDT and YNNKEL (reference sequence). The CDR3 region has the DNA TGTGCCAGCAGCCCCTTAGCGGGAGGGGGCGAGCAGTACTTC. Amino acids: CASSPLAGGGEQYF.

The chain is built from TRBV19 and TRBJ2-3; tentative D call: TRBD2 (5 bases). This CDR3 has 14 residues. V lost 5 bases and J 4 bases, leaving 13 bases between the germline ends. Germline lookup yields CDR1 LNHDA and CDR2 SQIVND (reference sequence). The CDR3 here is CASSVLTGADTQYF. CDR3 sequence (DNA): TGTGCCAGTAGTGTATTGACCGGGGCAGATACGCAGTATTTT.

The chain combines TRBV27 with TRBJ2-1; the D is unclear. The V end lost 6 bases, the J end lost 6 bases, and 6 bases lay between the germline ends. The length of the CDR3 is 11 residues. Germline CDR1 MNHEY, CDR2 SMNVEV (reference sequence). Written as DNA, the CDR3 is TGTGCCAGCAGCCAGCGCAATGAGCAGTTCTTC. It encodes CASSQRNEQFF.

V is TRBV7-9 and J is TRBJ2-3; TRBD2 matches at 8 bases. The germline V gene has CDR1 SEHNR and CDR2 FQNEAQ (reference sequence). The J segment lost 4 bases and the V segment lost 7 bases, leaving 7 bases of the junction unmatched. CDR3 size: 14 residues. CDR3 DNA: TGTGCCAGCAAACGGGGGGGCGGCCCAGATACGCAGTATTTT. Protein sequence: CASKRGGGPDTQYF.

The rearrangement uses TRBV2 and TRBJ1-3, with no clear D. This CDR3 comprises 15 residues. Germline values: CDR1 SNHLY, CDR2 FYNNEI. Deletions cut 0 bases from V and 0 bases from J, with 6 bases between. The CDR3 is CASSEAQSSGNTIYF. In nucleotides, the CDR3 is TGTGCCAGCAGTGAAGCACAGTCCTCTGGAAACACCATATATTTT.

The gene calls are TRBV10-2 and TRBJ2-2; 11 bases are shared with TRBD2. This CDR3 has 17 residues. Per the germline V gene, CDR1 is WSHSY and CDR2 is SAAADI. V dropped 5 bases and J dropped 2; count of bases not matched to a gene: 7. The CDR3: CASSRVTSGGNTGELFF. The CDR3 DNA sequence: TGCGCCAGCAGTCGAGTTACTAGCGGGGGTAACACCGGGGAGCTGTTTTTT.

The chain links TRBV5-1 to TRBJ2-5; no clear D gene. Germline V gene sequence: CDR1 SGHRS, CDR2 YFSETQ. Deletions cut 2 bases from V and 1 base from J, with 15 bases between. The CDR3 is 16 amino acids. CDR3 in DNA: TGCGCCAGCAGCTTTCGGGCTAGAGAGCTCCAAGAGACCCAGTACTTC. As protein: CASSFRARELQETQYF.

The chain combines TRBV7-2 with TRBJ2-1; possibly TRBD2 for D (6 bases). The length of the CDR3 is 15 residues. The V gene lost 0 bases and the J gene lost 6 bases, with 12 bases spanning the gap. Germline CDR1 and CDR2: SGHTA and FQGNSA. CDR3 region: CASSLAFGGSNEQFF. The CDR3 DNA is TGTGCCAGCAGCTTAGCTTTCGGAGGGTCCAATGAGCAGTTCTTC.

V usage is TRBV21-1 and J usage is TRBJ1-1; the table's D call, TRBD1, has no DNA check behind it. TRBV21-1 is reported as a pseudogene. The CDR3 length is 16 residues. As DNA, the CDR3 is TGTGCCAGCAGCACCGGGGGGGACAGGGCCACTCGAAAAGCTTTCTTT. It encodes CASSTGGDRATRKAFF.

The chain employs TRBV20-1 and TRBJ1-2, with unresolved D. Trimming took 2 bases from V and 6 from J, leaving 4 bases between them. The length of the CDR3 is 10 residues. Germline CDR1 and CDR2: DFQATT and SNEGSKA (reference sequence). In DNA form, the CDR3 reads TGCAGTGCTAGAAATAATGGCTACACCTTC. Its translation: CSARNNGYTF.

This chain joins TRBV24-1 and TRBJ1-5, with D perhaps TRBD1 (6 bases). The germline gives CDR1 KGHDR, CDR2 SFDVKD. The CDR3 is 14 amino acids. Trimming pared 11 bases from V and 9 bases from J, leaving 22 bases between. The CDR3 spells CASIPSRGARPQHF. The CDR3 nucleotides read TGTGCCAGCATCCCCTCTCGGGGGGCTCGGCCCCAGCATTTT.